These 14 T cell receptor beta chains were sequenced from one sample in a study of blood T cell repertoires in COVID-19. Clones were sequenced by immunoSEQ multiplex PCR, and TCRdb holds only the in-frame ones, with some missing. This sample has hundreds of thousands of clones; 70% to 90% occur once, and the top ten carry roughly 4%. The sample taken for sequencing was peripheral blood. The receptors were sampled from a woman in her forties or fifties with active or convalescent COVID-19.

In this sample, this clone turned up once. The chain employs TRBV6-5 and TRBJ2-7; 7 bases align to TRBD1. The CDR3 is made up of 12 amino acids. CDR1 MNHEY and CDR2 SVGAGI come from the germline V gene. J was trimmed by 3 bases and V by 5 bases; bases with no gene match: 1. The CDR3 DNA follows: TGTGCCAGCAGTAGGGACAGCTACGAGCAGTACTTC. Translating it yields CASSRDSYEQYF.

This chain joins TRBV19 and TRBJ2-7; 8 positions agree with TRBD1. V trimming: 4 bases; J trimming: 5 bases; junction bases outside the gene matches: 7. This CDR3 spans 14 amino acids. The germline V gene encodes CDR1 LNHDA and CDR2 SQIVND (reference sequence). The CDR3 loop reads CASSTDRERHEQYF. The DNA for the CDR3 is TGTGCCAGTAGTACGGACAGGGAAAGGCACGAGCAGTACTTC. The full variable domain, completed using reference TRBV19 and TRBJ2-7, is DGGITQSPKYLFRKEGQNVTLSCEQNLNHDAMYWYRQDPGQGLRLIYYSQIVNDFQKGDIAEGYSVSREKKESFPLTVTSAQKNPTAFYLCASSTDRERHEQYFGPGTRLTVT.

The V gene is TRBV6-5, the J gene TRBJ2-7, with TRBD1 matching 10 bases. J was trimmed by 4 bases and V by 6 bases; bases with no gene match: 9. The CDR3 is made up of 15 amino acids. Germline V CDR1 and CDR2: MNHEY, SVGAGI. DNA for the CDR3: TGTGCCAGCAGCCGATCCCGACAGGGGGCGTACGAGCAGTACTTC. Translation: CASSRSRQGAYEQYF.

This chain links TRBV4-1 with TRBJ2-1; 7 nucleotides match TRBD2. From germline, CDR1 is MGHRA and CDR2 YSYEKL. With V trimmed by 1 base and J by 4 bases, 13 bases remained unmatched. CDR3 size: 18 residues. CDR3 region: CASSQGIRPSGGYNEQFF. CDR3 nucleotide sequence: TGCGCCAGCAGCCAAGGTATCCGCCCTAGCGGAGGATACAATGAGCAGTTCTTC.

The DNA of the CDR3 is TGTGCCAGCAGTTGGGGGACTAGCCGTACCACCGGGGAGCTGTTTTTT. It translates to CASSWGTSRTTGELFF. This chain connects TRBV28 to TRBJ2-2; 9 bases are a match to TRBD2. V shed 4 bases and J 4 bases; nucleotides not matched to a gene: 7. Germline values: CDR1 MDHEN, CDR2 SYDVKM. The CDR3 extends over 16 amino acids. Full variable domain (rest looked up from reference TRBV28 and TRBJ2-2): DVKVTQSSRYLVKRTGEKVFLECVQDMDHENMFWYRQDPGLGLRLIYFSYDVKMKEKGDIPEGYSVSREKKERFSLILESASTNQTSMYLCASSWGTSRTTGELFFGEGSRLTVL.

The chain combines TRBV4-1 with TRBJ1-6; D is ambiguous. CDR3 size: 14 residues. Trimming took 6 bases from V and 7 from J, leaving 13 bases between them. Per the germline V gene, CDR1 is MGHRA and CDR2 is YSYEKL. DNA of the CDR3: TGCGCCAGCAGGTTAACGGAGGCCAATTCACCCCTCCACTTT. It specifies CASRLTEANSPLHF.

The chain uses TRBV11-1 and TRBJ2-3; D perhaps matches TRBD2 (5 bases). Between the trimmed V and J ends, which lost 5 bases and 0 bases, there was a span of 12 bases. The CDR3 contains 15 residues. Germline V lookup: CDR1 SGHAT, CDR2 FQDESV (reference sequence). CDR3 residues: CASSPVDSSTDTQYF. In DNA form, the CDR3 reads TGTGCCAGCAGCCCAGTGGACTCTAGCACAGATACGCAGTATTTT.

The chain is built from TRBV19 and TRBJ1-5, with D unclear. V gave up 9 bases and J gave up 6 bases, with 21 bases separating them. The CDR3 loop spans 15 amino acids. Per the germline V gene, CDR1 is LNHDA and CDR2 is SQIVND (reference sequence). The CDR3 nucleotides read TGTGCCAGCAAGCCGAGAGGCGGGGATCGTCAGCCCCAGCATTTT. It translates to CASKPRGGDRQPQHF.

The rearrangement uses TRBV27 and TRBJ2-1, with a tentative D call TRBD1 (6 bases). The CDR3 length is 15 residues. V lost 6 bases to trimming and J lost 0 bases, with 12 bases between them. Germline V gene data show CDR1 as MNHEY and CDR2 as SMNVEV (reference sequence). The CDR3 region is CASRPGHYSYNEQFF. The CDR3 DNA reads TGTGCCAGCAGGCCGGGACACTACTCCTACAATGAGCAGTTCTTC.

V and J are TRBV2 and TRBJ1-5; no reliable D call. CDR3 length equals 15 residues. CDR1 is SNHLY, CDR2 FYNNEI, per germline. V was cut by 3 bases and J by 0 bases, with 9 bases left in between. The chain's CDR3 is CASSDRRNSNQPQHF. CDR3 nucleotide sequence: TGTGCCAGCAGTGATCGGAGGAATAGCAATCAGCCCCAGCATTTT. The full variable domain, its missing parts supplied by reference TRBV2 and TRBJ1-5, is EPEVTQTPSHQVTQMGQEVILRCVPISNHLYFYWYRQILGQKVEFLVSFYNNEISEKSEIFDDQFSVERPDGSNFTLKIRSTKLEDSAMYFCASSDRRNSNQPQHFGDGTRLSIL.

The chain carries TRBV7-9 and TRBJ1-2; D may be TRBD1 (5 bases). Germline CDR1 SEHNR, CDR2 FQNEAQ (reference sequence). V lost 5 bases to trimming and J lost 4 bases, with 11 bases between them. This CDR3 is built from 13 residues. The CDR3 sequence is CASSAGIGYGYTF. The CDR3 nucleotides are TGTGCCAGCAGCGCAGGGATCGGCTATGGCTACACCTTC.

The chain employs TRBV19 and TRBJ1-1; 11 bases line up with TRBD1. The CDR3 spans 15 residues. CDR1 and CDR2 from the germline V gene are LNHDA and SQIVND (reference sequence). The junction had 8 bases not matched to a gene; V was cut back by 6 bases and J by 5 bases. The CDR3 sequence is CASRNIRDRGTEAFF. The CDR3 coding sequence is TGTGCCAGTAGGAACATCCGGGACAGGGGGACTGAAGCTTTCTTT. Supplemented by reference TRBV19 and TRBJ1-1, the full variable domain reads DGGITQSPKYLFRKEGQNVTLSCEQNLNHDAMYWYRQDPGQGLRLIYYSQIVNDFQKGDIAEGYSVSREKKESFPLTVTSAQKNPTAFYLCASRNIRDRGTEAFFGQGTRLTVV.

V is TRBV4-3 and J is TRBJ2-3, with 13 positions matching TRBD2. After removal of 5 bases from V and 8 bases from J, the junction contained 7 bases not matched to a gene. The germline V gene encodes CDR1 LGHNA and CDR2 YSLEER. The CDR3 contains 15 residues. The CDR3, as DNA: TGCGCCAGCAGCTCTAGACTAGCGGGGGGAGGTACGCAGTATTTT. It encodes CASSSRLAGGGTQYF.

The V call is TRBV18, the J call TRBJ2-7; possible D gene TRBD1, 7 bases. CDR3 length equals 13 residues. The V gene's germline CDR1 is KGHSH and CDR2 LQKENI. Trimming pared 5 bases from V and 3 bases from J, leaving 11 bases between. As DNA, the CDR3 is TGTGCCAGCTCAGGGGGGACAGACTACGAGCAGTACTTC. Translating it yields CASSGGTDYEQYF.